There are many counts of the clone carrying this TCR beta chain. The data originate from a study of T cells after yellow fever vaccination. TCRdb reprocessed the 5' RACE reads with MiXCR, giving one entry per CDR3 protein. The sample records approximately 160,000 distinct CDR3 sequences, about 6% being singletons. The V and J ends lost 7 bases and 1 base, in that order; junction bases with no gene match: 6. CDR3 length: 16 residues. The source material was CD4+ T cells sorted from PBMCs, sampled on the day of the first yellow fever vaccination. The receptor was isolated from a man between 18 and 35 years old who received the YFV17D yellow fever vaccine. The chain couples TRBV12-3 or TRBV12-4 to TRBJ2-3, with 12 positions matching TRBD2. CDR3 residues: CASKTRLAGGTDTQYF. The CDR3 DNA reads TGTGCCAGCAAGACTAGACTAGCGGGGGGCACAGATACGCAGTATTTT.